The next 2 T cell receptor beta chains were all read from a single sample in a study of blood T cell repertoires in COVID-19 (dated by TCRdb to the early 2020s). Library preparation employed the immunoSEQ multiplex PCR assay. Imported from immuneACCESS, the table was reduced by TCRdb to in-frame sequences with V and J called. These copies leave out some clones; in studies compared against another copy, an unresolved V gene accounts for under half, and the cause of the remainder is not known. Counted in this sample were about 140,000 clones; over 80% of them appeared once. The top ten constitute approximately 11% of the sample. Sequencing was carried out using PBMCs or T cells enriched from blood (not recorded which). These receptors all stem from a man between 60 and 75 years old who had recovered from COVID-19.

In nucleotides, the CDR3 is TGCGCCAGCAGCTTGACACAGGGGGCGGAGCCCCAGCATTTT. Protein: CASSLTQGAEPQHF. The chain combines TRBV5-1 with TRBJ1-5, with 9 bases identical to TRBD1. The CDR3 totals 14 residues. Germline loops: CDR1 SGHRS, CDR2 YFSETQ. Germline trimming cut 1 base from V and 8 bases from J; bases unmatched to any gene: 4.

This clone showed up just a few times. The chain recombines TRBV16 with TRBJ1-1; TRBD1 aligns across 7 bases. Unmatched junction bases numbered 5, after V lost 1 base and J lost 0 bases. Germline values: CDR1 KGHSY, CDR2 FQNENV. This CDR3 has 16 amino acids. The CDR3 region has the DNA TGTGCCAGCAGCCAATATAAGGGGGCCATGAACACTGAAGCTTTCTTT. Residues: CASSQYKGAMNTEAFF.